The 14 T cell receptor beta chains below all came from one sample that was sequenced in a study of tumor-infiltrating lymphocytes in primary liver carcinoma. cDNA specific to TCR beta was made from around 470 ng of total RNA, with a constant-region primer employed for priming. Three nested multiplex PCR rounds, a slightly modified ARM-PCR, produced the libraries for TCR beta. Researchers ran the first two PCR rounds for approximately 10 cycles each with TRBV1-TRBV30 forward primers and a C-beta reverse primer. TCRdb analysed the multiplex PCR reads with MiXCR anew, one entry per CDR3 protein. The repertoire consists of approximately 37,000 distinct CDR3 sequences, with roughly 77% occurring once and the leading ten covering more than 35%. Scientists recovered RNA and DNA together from roughly 21-30 mg of unsorted bulk tissue. Sequencing input: tumor-adjacent normal liver tissue. The receptors were sampled from a man aged 40-50 years with primary liver carcinoma and hepatitis B virus infection.

This clonotype was observed at least ten times. This rearrangement joins TRBV19 to TRBJ2-7; TRBD2 aligns across 10 bases. The CDR3 totals 14 residues. V shed 4 bases, J shed 4 bases, and the junction held 4 bases outside the gene matches. Germline V CDR1 and CDR2: LNHDA, SQIVND (reference sequence). The CDR3 reads CASSTSGSSYEQYF. The CDR3 nucleotides read TGTGCCAGTAGTACTAGCGGGAGTAGTTACGAGCAGTACTTC.

This clonotype was seen a single time. The chain uses TRBV5-1 and TRBJ2-2; D call uncertain. The V end was cut by 4 bases, the J end by 7 bases, with 11 bases between. This CDR3 spans 13 amino acids. Per germline, CDR1 SGHRS and CDR2 YFSETQ. CDR3 coding DNA: TGCGCCAGCAGCCGAGGCAGTATCGGGGAGCTGTTTTTT. Amino acid sequence: CASSRGSIGELFF.

The rearrangement uses TRBV11-1 and TRBJ2-1, with 11 nucleotides matching TRBD2. V lost 2 bases and J lost 7; bases outside the gene matches: 7. Germline CDR1 and CDR2: SGHAT and FQDESV (reference sequence). The CDR3 is 16 amino acids. The CDR3 reads CASSLSRGLAVNEQFF. Written as DNA, the CDR3 is TGTGCCAGCAGCTTAAGCAGGGGACTAGCGGTTAATGAGCAGTTCTTC.

This clonotype was counted a few times. The junction and the germline gene differ at one end; a read error may be behind it. The CDR3 bases are TGTGCCAGCAGTCGCGACAGGGATCAGCCCCCGCATTTC. Its translation: CASSRDRDQPPHF. The chain has TRBV11-2 and TRBJ1-5, with 7 nucleotides matching TRBD1. Germline CDR1 is SGHAT and CDR2 is FQNNGV. This CDR3 spans 13 amino acids.

With regard to this clonotype: Germline and junction disagree at one end, which may indicate a read error. DNA of the CDR3: TGTGCCGGCAGTTACTCCGGGACTAGCGTGAGAGGGAATGAGCGGTTCTTC. It translates to CAGSYSGTSVRGNERFF. The rearrangement links TRBV6-5 to TRBJ2-1; 10 bases align to TRBD2. This CDR3 is 17 amino acids long. Germline values: CDR1 MNHEY, CDR2 SVGAGI.

A word on this clonotype: A read error may account for a junction end that differs from germline. The chain carries TRBV29-1 and TRBJ1-5; D is undetermined. The CDR3 consists of 13 residues. Germline V CDR1 and CDR2: SQVTM, ANQGSEA. In DNA form, the CDR3 reads TGTAGCGCCCAGTCCCAGTCGAATCAGCCCCAGCATTTT. As protein: CSAQSQSNQPQHF. The full variable domain, in which reference TRBV29-1 and TRBJ1-5 provide the parts outside the CDR3, is SAVISQKPSRDICQRGTSLTIQCQVDSQVTMMFWYRQQPGQSLTLIATANQGSEATYESGFVIDKFPISRPNLTFSTLTVSNMSPEDSSIYLCSAQSQSNQPQHFGDGTRLSIL.

About this clonotype: A read error may produce the germline difference seen at one junction end. V usage is TRBV28 and J usage is TRBJ2-5; tentatively, D is TRBD2 (5 bases). Germline lookup yields CDR1 MDHEN and CDR2 SYDVKM. The CDR3 consists of 13 residues. The CDR3 spells CACSLGAPETQYF. In DNA form, the CDR3 reads TGTGCCTGCAGTTTGGGAGCCCCAGAGACCCAGTACTTT.

Concerning this clonotype: A read error may produce the germline difference seen at one junction end. V and J are TRBV6-2 or TRBV6-3 and TRBJ1-5; TRBD1 might be the D (5 bases). CDR3 length: 14 residues. The germline CDR1 and CDR2 sequences are MNHEY and SVGEGT. The chain's CDR3 is CSSTLVEGDQPQHF. CDR3 nucleotide sequence: TGTTCCAGCACCCTGGTGGAAGGGGATCAGCCCCAGCATTTT.

This clonotype was detected only a few times. The chain carries TRBV19 and TRBJ1-1; D remains unclear. Germline-derived CDR1 and CDR2 are LNHDA and SQIVND (reference sequence). The CDR3 has 13 amino acids. Trimming took off 5 bases at V and 8 bases at J, with 15 bases between the two ends. CDR3 sequence: CASSEGRSREAFF. DNA of the CDR3: TGTGCCAGTAGTGAGGGTCGGTCCAGGGAAGCTTTCTTT.

This clonotype was seen once. This CDR3 is missing its conserved last phenylalanine or tryptophan, likely due to a read error. The J gene is TRBJ2-1, the V gene TRBV5-1, with D perhaps given as TRBD1 or TRBD2 (5 bases each). Germline V gives CDR1 SGHRS, CDR2 YFSETQ. V shed 0 bases and J shed 6 bases, with 22 bases lying between them. CDR3 length: 18 residues. The CDR3 protein is CASSLVGIGDWRGNEQFL. Here the CDR3 DNA reads TGCGCCAGCAGCTTGGTCGGGATAGGGGATTGGCGTGGCAATGAGCAGTTCCTC.

A remark on this clonotype: Mismatch with germline at one junction end may stem from a read error. This chain joins TRBV6-5 and TRBJ2-2, with 8 bases fitting TRBD1. Looked up from germline, CDR1 is MNHEY and CDR2 is SVGAGI. This CDR3 is built from 16 residues. DNA for the CDR3: TGTGCCAGCAGTTACTCGGGGACAGGAGCCACAGGGGAGCTGTCTTTT. Encoded protein: CASSYSGTGATGELSF.

This clonotype was found many times. A read error is possible here, since a much larger clone lies one base away. The chain is built from TRBV5-4 and TRBJ1-1; D unclear. In germline, CDR1 is SGHNT, CDR2 YYREEE (reference sequence). The CDR3 totals 13 residues. The CDR3 protein is CAGRIGLNTEAFF. The CDR3 DNA is TGTGCCGGCAGAATAGGGTTGAACACTGAAGCTTTCTTT. The full variable domain, its missing parts supplied by reference TRBV5-4 and TRBJ1-1, is ETGVTQSPTHLIKTRGQQVTLRCSSQSGHNTVSWYQQALGQGPQFIFQYYREEENGRGNFPPRFSGLQFPNYSSELNVNALELDDSALYLCAGRIGLNTEAFFGQGTRLTVV.

In the case of this clonotype: The junction and the germline gene differ at one end; a read error may be behind it. The chain has TRBV11-3 and TRBJ2-1, with D perhaps assigned TRBD1 or TRBD2 (5 bases each). Germline CDR1 is SGHNT and CDR2 is YENEEA. CDR3 length equals 15 residues. The CDR3 region is CASSRGRNEGNEQSF. The CDR3 bases are TGTGCCAGCAGCCGGGGACGGAACGAAGGCAATGAGCAGTCCTTC.

This clonotype was seen a few times. The V gene is TRBV7-3, the J gene TRBJ2-2, with 7 bases lining up with TRBD1. The V segment lost 4 bases and the J segment 4 bases; nucleotides outside the gene matches: 6. Germline V gene lookup returns CDR1 SGHTA and CDR2 FQGTGA. The CDR3 has 15 residues. The CDR3 sequence is CASSSSRDSTGELFF. CDR3 bases: TGTGCCAGCAGCTCCTCCAGGGACAGCACCGGGGAGCTGTTTTTT.